The 11 T cell receptor beta chains listed next were all sequenced from one sample in a study of T cells in tuberculosis. Clones were sequenced by immunoSEQ multiplex PCR, and TCRdb holds only the in-frame ones, with some missing. The data hold around 38,000 clones, with nearly 97% observed a single time. The sample consisted of PBMCs. All receptors derive from a donor between 10 and 29 years old with latent tuberculosis or without tuberculosis infection.

V usage is TRBV5-6 and J usage is TRBJ2-7; TRBD1 agrees at 10 bases. V lost 4 bases, J lost 2 bases, and 3 bases stayed unmatched. The CDR3 has 14 residues. CDR1 and CDR2 (germline): SGHDT, YYEEEE. The CDR3 DNA reads TGTGCCAGCAGCGTCGGACAGGGGGCCTACGAGCAGTACTTC. This sequence encodes CASSVGQGAYEQYF.

The J gene is TRBJ1-2, the V gene TRBV2; no clear D gene. V shed 4 bases and J shed 3 bases, with 9 bases lying between them. This CDR3 has 13 amino acids. Per germline, CDR1 SNHLY and CDR2 FYNNEI. Here the CDR3 reads CASSGGRDYGYTF. CDR3 bases: TGTGCCAGCAGTGGAGGCAGAGACTATGGCTACACCTTC.

V is TRBV5-6 and J is TRBJ1-2; D gene uncertain. Trimming took 4 bases from V and 4 from J, leaving 20 bases between them. The CDR3 extends over 16 amino acids. Looked up from germline, CDR1 is SGHDT and CDR2 is YYEEEE. The CDR3 loop is CASSGPGAYGVYGYTF. CDR3 nucleotide sequence: TGTGCCAGCAGCGGGCCAGGAGCCTACGGGGTCTATGGCTACACCTTC. Variable domain in full (rest from reference TRBV5-6 and TRBJ1-2): DAGVTQSPTHLIKTRGQQVTLRCSPKSGHDTVSWYQQALGQGPQFIFQYYEEEERQRGNFPDRFSGHQFPNYSSELNVNALLLGDSALYLCASSGPGAYGVYGYTFGSGTRLTVV.

The CDR3 loop is CASRTSIQGGDEQFF. CDR3 nucleotides: TGCGCCAGCAGGACTTCAATTCAGGGAGGAGATGAGCAGTTCTTC. The V gene is TRBV4-1, the J gene TRBJ2-1, with D perhaps matching TRBD2 (6 bases). V lost 6 bases to trimming and J lost 8 bases, with 20 bases between them. This CDR3 comprises 15 residues. CDR1 is MGHRA, CDR2 YSYEKL, per germline.

V gene TRBV6-6 combines with J gene TRBJ1-1; no reliable D call. In germline, CDR1 is MNHNY, CDR2 SVGAGI (reference sequence). This CDR3 is built from 14 residues. V lost 5 bases, J lost 3 bases, and 13 bases lay in between. CDR3 sequence (DNA): TGTGCCAGCAGTATTGAGGGTCCCCACACTGAAGCTTTCTTT. This sequence encodes CASSIEGPHTEAFF.

The J gene is TRBJ2-3, the V gene TRBV18; D gene uncertain. The V gene's germline CDR1 is KGHSH and CDR2 LQKENI. The CDR3 totals 14 residues. Trimming shortened V by 3 bases and J by 2 bases, and 9 bases separated the two germline ends. This chain's CDR3 is CASSPEQSTDTQYF. CDR3 DNA sequence: TGTGCCAGCTCACCGGAACAGTCCACAGATACGCAGTATTTT. Full variable domain (outside the CDR3, taken from reference TRBV18 and TRBJ2-3): NAGVMQNPRHLVRRRGQEARLRCSPMKGHSHVYWYRQLPEEGLKFMVYLQKENIIDESGMPKERFSAEFPKEGPSILRIQQVVRGDSAAYFCASSPEQSTDTQYFGPGTRLTVL.

V is TRBV4-3 and J is TRBJ1-2; tentative D call: TRBD1 (6 bases). CDR1 and CDR2 (germline): LGHNA, YSLEER. The CDR3 runs to 15 residues. The V end was cut by 1 base, the J end by 6 bases, with 15 bases between. The CDR3 DNA reads TGCGCCAGCAGCCAAGTCTCAGGGGCGGTGAATGGCTACACCTTC. This sequence encodes CASSQVSGAVNGYTF.

This rearrangement joins TRBV19 to TRBJ1-5, with 8 bases that match TRBD1. The CDR3 contains 14 residues. The germline V gene encodes CDR1 LNHDA and CDR2 SQIVND (reference sequence). V shed 4 bases, J shed 5 bases, and the junction held 4 bases outside the gene matches. In DNA, the CDR3 is TGTGCCAGTAGTAACAGGGGGATAGATCAGCCCCAGCATTTT. Encoded protein: CASSNRGIDQPQHF.

This chain joins TRBV4-3 and TRBJ1-2, with 7 bases matching TRBD1. V gave up 0 bases and J gave up 5 bases; unmatched junction bases: 12. This CDR3 spans 17 amino acids. Germline values: CDR1 LGHNA, CDR2 YSLEER. The CDR3 DNA reads TGCGCCAGCAGCCAAGATTTAGGGCCAGGGGGACGGTATGGCTACACCTTC. Translating it yields CASSQDLGPGGRYGYTF.

This clone was found a few times. The chain is built from TRBV25-1 and TRBJ2-7, with D possibly matching TRBD1 (6 bases). The CDR3 covers 17 residues. Trimming removed 6 bases at V and 5 bases at J, with 26 bases between. Looked up from germline, CDR1 is MGHDK and CDR2 is SYGVNS. DNA of the CDR3: TGTGCCAGCAGCACCCGCGCGGTGGGTACAGGGAGCAACGAGCAGTACTTC. Encoded protein: CASSTRAVGTGSNEQYF.

The V call is TRBV5-4, the J call TRBJ2-3, with D possibly matching TRBD1 (6 bases). From germline, CDR1 is SGHNT and CDR2 YYREEE (reference sequence). V was shortened by 3 bases and J by 7 bases, with 15 bases between the two germline ends. The length of the CDR3 is 14 residues. The CDR3 sequence: CASSSPDSFNTQYF. The CDR3 nucleotides read TGTGCCAGCAGCTCACCGGACAGTTTTAATACGCAGTATTTT.